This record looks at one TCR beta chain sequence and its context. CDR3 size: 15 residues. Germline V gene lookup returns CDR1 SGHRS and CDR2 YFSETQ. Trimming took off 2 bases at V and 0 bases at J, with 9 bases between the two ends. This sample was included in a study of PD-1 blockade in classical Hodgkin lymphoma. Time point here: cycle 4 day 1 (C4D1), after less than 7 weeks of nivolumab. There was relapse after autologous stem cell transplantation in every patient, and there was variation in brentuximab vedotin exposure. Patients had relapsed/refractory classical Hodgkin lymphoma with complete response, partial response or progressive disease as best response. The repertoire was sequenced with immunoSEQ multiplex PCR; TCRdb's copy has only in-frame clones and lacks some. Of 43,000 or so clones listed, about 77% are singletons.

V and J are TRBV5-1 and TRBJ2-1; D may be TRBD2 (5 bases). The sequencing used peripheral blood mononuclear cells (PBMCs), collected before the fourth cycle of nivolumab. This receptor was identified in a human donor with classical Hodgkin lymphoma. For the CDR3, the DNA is TGCGCCAGCAGCTTTTTAGCGAGCTCCTACAATGAGCAGTTCTTC. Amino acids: CASSFLASSYNEQFF.